The source of this T cell receptor beta chain is a study of a mutant IDH1 vaccine in newly diagnosed glioma. Overall study: Antecedent treatment encompassed radiotherapy, temozolomide, or their combination; the majority received both. Findings of the study overall: Pseudoprogression appeared unlinked to shifts in leading peripheral T cell clonotypes. Detectable vaccine-induced immune responses arose in 93.3% of patients.

Data came from immunoSEQ multiplex PCR; TCRdb stores just in-frame clones and leaves some out. The sample lists tens of thousands of clones, over 75% occurring once. The CDR3 extends over 14 amino acids. The V gene lost 0 bases and the J gene lost 2 bases, with 8 bases spanning the gap. Germline V lookup: CDR1 KGHSH, CDR2 LQKENI. The time point was: week 11, during vaccination. One vaccine dose held 300 ug of mutant IDH1 20-mer peptide and came with topical imiquimod. Concerning this clone: Its target is not known.

Sequenced here: PBMCs, sampled from a glioma patient whose treatment included an IDH1 peptide vaccine. The J gene is TRBJ2-7, the V gene TRBV18, with D possibly TRBD1 on 5 matching bases. The receptor comes from a woman aged 18-29 years with glioma. CDR3: CASSPPQATYEQYF. The CDR3 region has the DNA TGTGCCAGCTCACCACCACAGGCAACCTACGAGCAGTACTTC.